Presented here are 27 T cell receptor beta chains from one specimen sequenced in a study of blood T cell repertoires in COVID-19. Assay used: immunoSEQ multiplex PCR; TCRdb lists only in-frame clones, some missing. The top ten clones hold approximately 6.9% of a sample with roughly 180,000 clones, roughly 84% of them seen once. The sequenced material came from peripheral blood. Every receptor here comes from a man aged 80 or over with COVID-19, enrolled during active disease.

The genes are TRBV4-1 and TRBJ2-1; 10 bases match TRBD2. The CDR3 length is 13 residues. With V trimmed by 5 bases and J by 8 bases, 3 bases remained unmatched. CDR1 and CDR2 from the germline V gene are MGHRA and YSYEKL. The CDR3 spells CASSVGTSDEQFF. CDR3 bases: TGCGCCAGCAGCGTTGGGACTAGCGATGAGCAGTTCTTC.

The chain recombines TRBV7-3 with TRBJ2-7, with TRBD1 matching 8 bases. The CDR3 contains 13 residues. CDR1 and CDR2 from the germline V gene are SGHTA and FQGTGA. The junction had 8 bases not matched to a gene; V was cut back by 2 bases and J by 11 bases. The CDR3 loop reads CASSLRGQGTKYF. Here the CDR3 DNA reads TGTGCCAGCAGCTTACGAGGACAGGGAACTAAGTACTTC.

The chain combines TRBV7-2 with TRBJ1-5; perhaps TRBD1 as D (6 bases). This CDR3 is built from 13 residues. With 4 bases removed from V and 7 bases from J, the gap between germline ends came to 11 bases. The V gene's germline CDR1 is SGHTA and CDR2 FQGNSA. The CDR3 sequence is CASSSKGGQPQHF. For the CDR3, the DNA is TGTGCCAGCAGCTCCAAGGGGGGGCAGCCCCAGCATTTT.

V usage is TRBV6-6 and J usage is TRBJ2-4; 7 bases are a match to TRBD1. Germline values: CDR1 MNHNY, CDR2 SVGAGI (reference sequence). Trimming removed 9 bases from V and 0 bases from J; junction bases left unmatched: 11. The CDR3 covers 16 residues. The CDR3: CASTTGDRIAKNIQYF. The CDR3 nucleotides read TGTGCCAGTACCACCGGGGACAGAATAGCCAAAAACATTCAGTACTTC.

The chain links TRBV7-3 to TRBJ2-2, with no clear D. Trimming shortened V by 5 bases and J by 7 bases, and 11 bases separated the two germline ends. This CDR3 is built from 13 residues. Germline CDR1 reads SGHTA; CDR2 reads FQGTGA. The CDR3 spells CASSAQRDGELFF. The DNA of the CDR3 is TGTGCCAGCAGCGCCCAGCGCGACGGGGAGCTGTTTTTT.

Details on this clone: Other nucleotide sequences in the sample specify the same CDR3. The chain couples TRBV18 to TRBJ1-1; 7 bases are a match to TRBD1. This CDR3 has 14 amino acids. The ends lost 2 bases at V and 5 bases at J; junction bases unmatched: 5. Germline CDR1 and CDR2: KGHSH and LQKENI. The CDR3 sequence: CASSPRTGGTEAFF. CDR3 DNA sequence: TGTGCCAGCTCACCAAGGACAGGAGGGACTGAAGCTTTCTTT.

The rearrangement links TRBV11-2 to TRBJ2-7, with TRBD2 as a possible D gene (6 bases). CDR3 length equals 19 residues. The V gene lost 5 bases and the J gene lost 2 bases, with 28 bases spanning the gap. CDR1 and CDR2 (germline): SGHAT, FQNNGV. The CDR3 protein is CASSPGRFGRVRLAYEQYF. The CDR3 DNA is TGTGCCAGCAGCCCTGGTCGGTTCGGAAGGGTTCGACTAGCCTACGAGCAGTACTTC.

This chain links TRBV5-1 with TRBJ1-3; no clear D gene. This CDR3 contains 14 residues. Germline V gives CDR1 SGHRS, CDR2 YFSETQ. The V end lost 0 bases, the J end lost 2 bases, and 6 bases lay between the germline ends. Here the CDR3 DNA reads TGCGCCAGCAGCTTGGCACTTCCTGGAAACACCATATATTTT. This codes for CASSLALPGNTIYF.

This clone was seen once. The V call is TRBV3-1 (or the pseudogene TRBV3-2), the J call TRBJ1-2, with 8 nucleotides matching TRBD1. Germline assignment: CDR1 LGHDT and CDR2 YNNKEL (reference sequence). Unmatched junction bases numbered 7, after V lost 4 bases and J lost 6 bases. The CDR3 extends over 14 amino acids. The CDR3 region is CASSPYTGGDGYTF. The DNA for the CDR3 is TGTGCCAGCAGCCCTTACACAGGGGGGGATGGCTACACCTTC.

CDR3 in DNA: TGCAGTGCTAGTAGCACTAGCAATCAGCCCCAGCATTTT. This gives the protein CSASSTSNQPQHF. The J gene is TRBJ1-5, the V gene TRBV20-1; no firm D call. Trimming left V 3 bases short and J 0 bases short, with 6 bases between. The CDR3 totals 13 residues. Germline V lookup: CDR1 DFQATT, CDR2 SNEGSKA (reference sequence).

This clone is a singleton in its sample. This chain links TRBV29-1 with TRBJ1-3; 8 bases are a match to TRBD1. The germline gives CDR1 SQVTM, CDR2 ANQGSEA. This CDR3 is built from 13 residues. J gave up 7 bases and V 3 bases, and 5 bases lay outside the gene matches. CDR3 in DNA: TGCAGCGTTGATGCCCGACAGGGGAACACCATATATTTT. It yields the protein CSVDARQGNTIYF. The whole variable domain, remainder taken from reference TRBV29-1 and TRBJ1-3, is SAVISQKPSRDICQRGTSLTIQCQVDSQVTMMFWYRQQPGQSLTLIATANQGSEATYESGFVIDKFPISRPNLTFSTLTVSNMSPEDSSIYLCSVDARQGNTIYFGEGSWLTVV.

This chain connects TRBV29-1 to TRBJ1-1; 10 bases agree with TRBD1. Trimming removed 2 bases from V and 2 bases from J; junction bases left unmatched: 14. The CDR3 covers 18 residues. CDR1 and CDR2 from the germline V gene are SQVTM and ANQGSEA. In DNA form, the CDR3 reads TGCAGCGTTGAAACCCGACAGGGGGCAGGGGTTGAAAACACTGAAGCTTTCTTT. Translating gives CSVETRQGAGVENTEAFF.

J is TRBJ2-1 and V is TRBV27; 12 bases align to TRBD2. CDR1 and CDR2 from the germline V gene are MNHEY and SMNVEV (reference sequence). The ends lost 6 bases at V and 3 bases at J; junction bases unmatched: 6. The CDR3 is made up of 16 amino acids. The CDR3 DNA sequence: TGTGCCAGCAGCCCTCGACTAGCGGGGGTCTACAATGAGCAGTTCTTC. This sequence encodes CASSPRLAGVYNEQFF.

The chain joins TRBV29-1 to TRBJ1-1; no reliable D call. The CDR3 has 13 residues. Germline V gene sequence: CDR1 SQVTM, CDR2 ANQGSEA. V was cut by 0 bases and J by 5 bases, with 10 bases left in between. This chain's CDR3 is CSVEDHRLTEAFF. The CDR3 region has the DNA TGCAGCGTTGAAGACCACAGATTGACTGAAGCTTTCTTT.

The chain couples TRBV6-6 to TRBJ1-2; the D is unclear. Trimming took 6 bases from V and 3 from J, leaving 11 bases between them. Germline CDR1 MNHNY, CDR2 SVGAGI (reference sequence). This CDR3 has 13 amino acids. The CDR3 spells CASSQDGDYGYTF. The CDR3 DNA sequence: TGTGCCAGCAGCCAGGACGGGGACTATGGCTACACCTTC.

This sequence joins TRBV5-4 and TRBJ1-6; 7 nucleotides agree with TRBD1. The V segment lost 4 bases and the J segment 7 bases; nucleotides outside the gene matches: 11. This CDR3 is built from 16 residues. The germline V gene encodes CDR1 SGHNT and CDR2 YYREEE (reference sequence). Written as DNA, the CDR3 is TGTGCCAGCAGCGGACCTTACAGGGGCGGGAATTCACCCCTCCACTTT. Translated, it gives CASSGPYRGGNSPLHF.

This clone was counted a few times. The CDR3 DNA reads as TGTGCCAGCAGCGTAGAGGGGTCGACTTCTTATGGCTACACCTTC. This sequence encodes CASSVEGSTSYGYTF. The chain employs TRBV9 and TRBJ1-2; the D gene is possibly TRBD1 (5 bases). Looked up from germline, CDR1 is SGDLS and CDR2 is YYNGEE. Trimming shortened V by 0 bases and J by 5 bases, and 14 bases separated the two germline ends. The CDR3 consists of 15 residues.

The CDR3 region has the DNA TGTGCCAGCAGCTTGGAAACGGTCTCTGGGGCCAACGTCCTGACTTTC. As protein: CASSLETVSGANVLTF. This chain joins TRBV5-6 and TRBJ2-6, with D unclear. CDR3 length: 16 amino acids. Trimming took off 0 bases at V and 0 bases at J, with 7 bases between the two ends. Germline V gene data show CDR1 as SGHDT and CDR2 as YYEEEE.

The V call is TRBV12-3 or TRBV12-4, the J call TRBJ2-2; 8 bases line up with TRBD1. J lost 9 bases, V lost 6 bases, and 3 bases had no gene match. The length of the CDR3 is 12 residues. CDR3 region: CASRTGERELFF. The CDR3 DNA reads as TGTGCCAGCAGGACAGGGGAGCGGGAGCTGTTTTTT.

V gene TRBV5-1 combines with J gene TRBJ2-7; 12 bases match TRBD1. CDR3 size: 13 residues. Germline trimming cut 4 bases from V and 6 bases from J; bases unmatched to any gene: 2. Per germline, CDR1 SGHRS and CDR2 YFSETQ. The chain's CDR3 is CASSRDRGREQYF. DNA for the CDR3: TGCGCCAGCAGCCGGGACAGGGGGCGCGAGCAGTACTTC.

The chain has TRBV3-1 (or the pseudogene TRBV3-2) and TRBJ1-5; 8 bases are shared with TRBD1. Germline V gives CDR1 LGHDT, CDR2 YNNKEL (reference sequence). CDR3 length: 15 amino acids. V dropped 0 bases and J dropped 10; count of bases not matched to a gene: 8. Here the CDR3 DNA reads TGTGCCAGCAGCCAAGAGTGGGCAGGGGGCTCTCCCCAGCATTTT. Protein: CASSQEWAGGSPQHF.

The genes are TRBV12-5 and TRBJ1-5, with TRBD1 matching 8 bases. The CDR3 runs 16 residues. V shed 6 bases and J 2 bases; nucleotides not matched to a gene: 9. CDR1 and CDR2 from the germline V gene are LGHNT and FRNRAP. CDR3 sequence: CASGPPTGDGNQPQHF. DNA for the CDR3: TGTGCTAGTGGCCCCCCGACAGGGGATGGCAATCAGCCCCAGCATTTT.

In its sample, this clone was seen once. The CDR3 DNA is TGTGCCAGCAGCTTGGGGGGGAACACCATATATTTT. As protein: CASSLGGNTIYF. The chain carries TRBV7-6 and TRBJ1-3; D may be TRBD1 (5 bases). The CDR3 consists of 12 residues. From germline, CDR1 is SGHVS and CDR2 FNYEAQ. V lost 3 bases and J lost 7, with 7 bases in between.

This sequence joins TRBV12-5 and TRBJ2-5, with TRBD1 matching over 8 bases. The germline V gene has CDR1 LGHNT and CDR2 FRNRAP. CDR3 length equals 14 residues. Germline trimming cut 4 bases from V and 7 bases from J; bases unmatched to any gene: 8. In nucleotides, the CDR3 is TGTGCTAGTGGTTATCAGGGGGCGGTCGGGACCCAGTACTTC. Translation: CASGYQGAVGTQYF.

The chain joins TRBV2 to TRBJ2-5, with 8 bases aligning to TRBD2. V lost 6 bases to trimming and J lost 4 bases; unmatched junction nucleotides: 4. Germline V lookup: CDR1 SNHLY, CDR2 FYNNEI. The CDR3 runs 13 residues. The CDR3 here is CASRKAGAETQYF. The CDR3 region has the DNA TGTGCCAGCAGAAAAGCGGGAGCAGAGACCCAGTACTTC. Using reference TRBV2 and TRBJ2-5 for the parts outside the CDR3, the full variable domain is EPEVTQTPSHQVTQMGQEVILRCVPISNHLYFYWYRQILGQKVEFLVSFYNNEISEKSEIFDDQFSVERPDGSNFTLKIRSTKLEDSAMYFCASRKAGAETQYFGPGTRLLVL.

The CDR3 sequence is CASSLGHNYGYTF. CDR3 sequence (DNA): TGTGCCAGCAGCTTAGGGCACAACTATGGCTACACCTTC. The V and J genes are TRBV11-2 and TRBJ1-2; D is ambiguous. This CDR3 has 13 residues. CDR1 is SGHAT, CDR2 FQNNGV, per germline. V was pared by 1 base and J by 2 bases, with 5 bases between.

This clone has just a few counts. V gene TRBV5-6 combines with J gene TRBJ2-4; tentatively, D is TRBD1 (6 bases). V was clipped by 4 bases and J by 1 base, with 15 bases between them. CDR3 length equals 16 residues. Germline V lookup: CDR1 SGHDT, CDR2 YYEEEE. CDR3 sequence: CASSKQGVGAKNIQYF. CDR3 DNA sequence: TGTGCCAGCAGCAAACAGGGAGTTGGGGCCAAAAACATTCAGTACTTC.